Shown below are 8 T cell receptor beta chains from a single sample sequenced in a study of blood T cells in healthy people across ages. The second PCR ran about 6 to 11 cycles with a sample-barcoded 5' primer and J-beta primers. TCRdb called the 5' RACE reads again in MiXCR, with one record for every CDR3 protein. The sample has 800,000 to 950,000 distinct CDR3 sequences; around 29% are singletons. The sample also formed part of further work on T cells of mothers and their children.

Sequencing used blood. The receptors shown here come from a woman in her forties in good health.

This clonotype was picked up a small number of times. The chain is built from TRBV7-2 and TRBJ1-2; D not resolved. This CDR3 is built from 14 residues. V dropped 5 bases and J dropped 5 bases, with 15 bases sitting between them. Germline CDR1 and CDR2: SGHTA and FQGNSA. As DNA, the CDR3 is TGTGCCAGCAGCGTAGTGGGAACGGATTATGGCTACACCTTC. Translation: CASSVVGTDYGYTF.

Only a few counts were recorded for this clonotype. The gene calls are TRBV7-3 and TRBJ1-1; maybe TRBD1 (6 bases). Looked up from germline, CDR1 is SGHTA and CDR2 is FQGTGA. Trimming took off 3 bases at V and 0 bases at J, with 11 bases between the two ends. The CDR3 runs to 15 residues. The CDR3 DNA follows: TGTGCCAGCAGCTTTAGCACAGGGTTGAACACTGAAGCTTTCTTT. This codes for CASSFSTGLNTEAFF.

In its sample, this clonotype was seen many times. The J gene is TRBJ2-3, the V gene TRBV4-1; D ambiguous. Trimming cost V 2 bases and J 3 bases, with 9 bases left between them. The CDR3 spans 14 residues. Germline V gene sequence: CDR1 MGHRA, CDR2 YSYEKL. CDR3 sequence reads: CASSQSGLTDTQYF. The CDR3 DNA is TGCGCCAGCAGCCAATCCGGGCTGACAGATACGCAGTATTTT.

The genes are TRBV6-6 and TRBJ1-5; D may be TRBD1 (6 bases). This CDR3 is built from 14 residues. Trimming removed 6 bases from V and 6 bases from J, with 15 bases in between. CDR1 and CDR2 from the germline V gene are MNHNY and SVGAGI (reference sequence). CDR3 nucleotide sequence: TGTGCCAGCAGGCCAGGGGCAGGAAGTCAGCCCCAGCATTTT. Amino acid sequence: CASRPGAGSQPQHF.

The genes are TRBV7-9 and TRBJ2-3; 12 bases match TRBD2. Germline CDR1 reads SEHNR; CDR2 reads FQNEAQ (reference sequence). V was pared by 8 bases and J by 2 bases, with 14 bases of the junction left unmatched. CDR3 size: 18 residues. CDR3 coding DNA: TGTGCCAGCCCCGGGAGGACTAGCGGGGACTTATTCACAGATACGCAGTATTTT. Protein sequence: CASPGRTSGDLFTDTQYF.

This clonotype appeared a few times. V and J are TRBV21-1 and TRBJ1-5. TRBV21-1 is tagged as a pseudogene. CDR3 length: 15 residues. The CDR3 region has the DNA TGTGCCAGCAGCCTAGGACAAGGGCCCTCTCAGCCCCAGCATTTT. Translation: CASSLGQGPSQPQHF.

This clonotype was counted a few times. V usage is TRBV28 and J usage is TRBJ1-6; tentatively, D is TRBD1 (5 bases). This CDR3 region has 12 residues. CDR1 MDHEN and CDR2 SYDVKM come from the germline V gene. Deletions cut 5 bases from V and 13 bases from J, with 12 bases between. The CDR3 DNA follows: TGTGCCAGCAGTCCTCAGGGTCGGCCCCTCCACTTT. This translates into CASSPQGRPLHF. The whole variable domain, filled in from reference TRBV28 and TRBJ1-6, reads DVKVTQSSRYLVKRTGEKVFLECVQDMDHENMFWYRQDPGLGLRLIYFSYDVKMKEKGDIPEGYSVSREKKERFSLILESASTNQTSMYLCASSPQGRPLHFGNGTRLTVT.

The gene calls are TRBV2 and TRBJ2-7; 11 nucleotides line up with TRBD1. The junction had 4 bases not matched to a gene; V was cut back by 2 bases and J by 1 base. The CDR3 length is 16 residues. Per germline, CDR1 SNHLY and CDR2 FYNNEI. This CDR3 is CASSEKDRGHSYEQYF. The CDR3 nucleotides are TGTGCCAGCAGTGAAAAGGACAGGGGGCATTCCTACGAGCAGTACTTC.